Shown below are 15 T cell receptor beta chains from a single sample sequenced in a study of human T cells and chemical hapten exposure. Noted time point: pre-sensitization, week 0. Treatment noted: therapeutic diphenylcyclopropenone sensitization with weekly scalp DPC. Each CDR3 protein is one row after TCRdb ran MiXCR on the RACE reads. The sample holds tens of thousands of distinct CDR3 sequences, approximately 6.7% seen once. The sample in question was whole blood, obtained in connection with sensitization to the hapten diphenylcyclopropenone (DPC). Receptor source: a woman aged 25 to 39 with alopecia areata. Some clones in this sample may be carry-over from other donors' samples.

This clonotype showed up just a few times. V is TRBV27 and J is TRBJ2-5; possibly TRBD1 for D (7 bases). V was shortened by 5 bases and J by 4 bases, with 20 bases between the two germline ends. This CDR3 spans 16 amino acids. Germline V CDR1 and CDR2: MNHEY, SMNVEV (reference sequence). In nucleotides, the CDR3 is TGTGCCAGCAGTCAACCCCACAGGGGAGGAGGAGAGACCCAGTACTTC. Protein sequence: CASSQPHRGGGETQYF.

This clonotype was counted ten times or more. The V and J genes are TRBV20-1 and TRBJ2-2; 13 bases match TRBD2. This CDR3 is built from 17 residues. Germline CDR1 and CDR2: DFQATT and SNEGSKA (reference sequence). Unmatched junction bases numbered 9, after V lost 3 bases and J lost 5 bases. CDR3: CSARSLTSGGLTGELFF. The CDR3, as DNA: TGCAGTGCTAGGTCCCTGACTAGCGGGGGGTTGACCGGGGAGCTGTTTTTT.

The CDR3 region is CASKGQLGDTEAFF. Here the CDR3 DNA reads TGCGCCAGCAAAGGACAGCTGGGGGACACTGAAGCTTTCTTT. The chain employs TRBV10-1 and TRBJ1-1; D may be TRBD1 (6 bases). This CDR3 is built from 14 residues. The V and J ends lost 7 bases and 3 bases respectively, with 15 bases between them. Germline V lookup: CDR1 WNHNN, CDR2 SYGVQD (reference sequence).

This clonotype has only a few counts. The DNA for the CDR3 is TGTGCCAGCTCCCCCGGAGGGGCGGATCAGCCCCAGCATTTT. It translates to CASSPGGADQPQHF. The chain employs TRBV18 and TRBJ1-5; a possible D gene is TRBD1 (5 bases). The CDR3 runs 14 residues. The germline V gene has CDR1 KGHSH and CDR2 LQKENI. The germline V and J ends were trimmed by 6 bases and 5 bases, with 14 bases remaining between them.

This chain uses TRBV12-3 or TRBV12-4 with TRBJ1-4; D uncertain. Trimming took 3 bases from V and 2 from J, leaving 4 bases between them. The CDR3 is made up of 13 amino acids. This CDR3 is CASSFPTNEKLFF. CDR3 coding DNA: TGTGCCAGCAGTTTCCCCACTAATGAAAAACTGTTTTTT.

This clonotype was counted at least ten times. The V gene is TRBV20-1, the J gene TRBJ1-2, with a possible D match to TRBD1 (5 bases). The CDR3 runs 14 residues. V was pared by 3 bases and J by 5 bases, with 16 bases between. In germline, CDR1 is DFQATT, CDR2 SNEGSKA (reference sequence). CDR3 sequence reads: CSARGTLEEYGYTF. The CDR3 DNA reads TGCAGTGCTAGGGGGACCCTAGAAGAATATGGCTACACCTTC.

This clonotype came up a few times. This chain uses TRBV7-2 with TRBJ1-5; D call uncertain. CDR1 SGHTA and CDR2 FQGNSA come from the germline V gene. V shed 1 base and J shed 4 bases, with 8 bases lying between them. The CDR3 totals 14 residues. The CDR3 reads CASSLVPINQPQHF. The CDR3 nucleotides are TGTGCCAGCAGCTTAGTCCCGATAAATCAGCCCCAGCATTTT.

This clonotype was detected ten times or more. The chain recombines TRBV2 with TRBJ1-2; no reliable D call. The V gene's germline CDR1 is SNHLY and CDR2 FYNNEI. Trimming removed 3 bases at V and 7 bases at J, with 18 bases between. The CDR3 has 15 amino acids. The CDR3 loop reads CASSDEVVRPGGYTF. The CDR3 bases are TGTGCCAGCAGTGACGAGGTGGTGAGACCGGGTGGCTACACCTTC.

This clonotype was seen repeatedly, ten times or more. This chain links TRBV6-5 with TRBJ1-1, with 8 bases lining up with TRBD1. After removal of 6 bases from V and 1 base from J, the junction contained 4 bases not matched to a gene. Germline CDR1 reads MNHEY; CDR2 reads SVGAGI. The length of the CDR3 is 14 residues. The CDR3 coding sequence is TGTGCCAGCAGAGACAGGGGTACGAACACTGAAGCTTTCTTT. The encoded protein is CASRDRGTNTEAFF.

This chain links TRBV20-1 with TRBJ2-3, with D tentatively TRBD1 (6 bases). Trimming shortened V by 3 bases and J by 3 bases, and 19 bases separated the two germline ends. The CDR3 is 16 residues long. Per germline, CDR1 DFQATT and CDR2 SNEGSKA (reference sequence). This CDR3 is CSASPPRGGRTDTQYF. CDR3 nucleotide sequence: TGCAGTGCTAGCCCTCCTCGTGGGGGCAGGACAGATACGCAGTATTTT.

This clonotype was observed a few times. CDR3 sequence: CASSWRGNSPLHF. The CDR3 DNA sequence: TGTGCCAGCAGTTGGCGGGGGAATTCACCCCTCCACTTT. The chain has TRBV6-2 or TRBV6-3 and TRBJ1-6; a weak D match, TRBD1 (5 bases). Germline V lookup: CDR1 MNHEY, CDR2 SVGEGT. The V gene lost 4 bases and the J gene lost 7 bases, with 8 bases spanning the gap. The CDR3 loop spans 13 amino acids.

This clonotype was picked up many times. The chain is built from TRBV27 and TRBJ2-7, with TRBD1 matching 9 bases. Germline CDR1 and CDR2: MNHEY and SMNVEV (reference sequence). The CDR3 length is 16 residues. V was pared by 4 bases and J by 6 bases, with 13 bases of the junction left unmatched. The CDR3 region is CASSSIKWDRAGEQYF. Written as DNA, the CDR3 is TGTGCCAGCAGTTCTATCAAATGGGACAGGGCAGGCGAGCAGTACTTC.

J is TRBJ2-3 and V is TRBV9; the D gene is possibly TRBD1 (7 bases). Germline V gives CDR1 SGDLS, CDR2 YYNGEE. The CDR3 runs to 17 residues. The germline V and J ends were trimmed by 0 bases and 8 bases, with 22 bases remaining between them. The CDR3 coding sequence is TGTGCCAGCAGCGTAGGAGAGGGGGCCAGGACGGGGGCTACGCAGTATTTT. Translating gives CASSVGEGARTGATQYF.

The table lists this clonotype with many counts. V is TRBV6-1 and J is TRBJ2-3; 7 positions agree with TRBD2. The CDR3 consists of 15 residues. J lost 0 bases, V lost 4 bases, and 4 bases had no gene match. The germline CDR1 and CDR2 sequences are MNHNS and SASEGT. The CDR3: CASSGSAGSTDTQYF. The DNA for the CDR3 is TGTGCCAGCAGTGGATCAGCGGGGAGCACAGATACGCAGTATTTT.

This clonotype came up many times. The chain uses TRBV3-1 and TRBJ2-7, with TRBD1 matching 7 bases. The CDR3 totals 17 residues. Germline assignment: CDR1 LGHDT and CDR2 YNNKEL (reference sequence). J lost 0 bases, V lost 2 bases, and 10 bases had no gene match. This chain's CDR3 is CASSQLLFGTVSYEQYF. The CDR3 DNA reads TGTGCCAGCAGCCAACTACTCTTCGGGACAGTCTCCTACGAGCAGTACTTC.